The 10 T cell receptor beta chains listed next were all sequenced from one sample in a study of siplizumab effects on memory and regulatory T cells. Sequenced by immunoSEQ multiplex PCR; TCRdb stores in-frame clones only, minus some. The sample contains tens of thousands of clones, about 91% of which appear only once. Source material: Tregs sorted from blood. Receptor source: a human donor in good health.

This chain links TRBV25-1 with TRBJ1-6, with D possibly matching TRBD1 (5 bases). V was shortened by 6 bases and J by 2 bases, with 8 bases between the two germline ends. There are 14 residues in the CDR3. CDR1 is MGHDK and CDR2 is SYGVNS in the germline V gene. The chain's CDR3 is CASSGTAYNSPLHF. CDR3 coding DNA: TGTGCCAGCAGCGGGACCGCCTATAATTCACCCCTCCACTTT.

The rearrangement joins TRBV30 to TRBJ1-4; tentative D call: TRBD1 (5 bases). Germline V lookup: CDR1 GTSNPN, CDR2 SVGIG (reference sequence). CDR3 length: 12 amino acids. Trimming removed 4 bases from V and 4 bases from J, with 7 bases in between. CDR3 DNA sequence: TGTGCCTGGACAGGGAATAATGAAAAACTGTTTTTT. Translating gives CAWTGNNEKLFF.

The chain's CDR3 is CASSLGRETQYF. The CDR3 bases are TGTGCCAGCAGCTTGGGGAGAGAGACCCAGTACTTC. V and J are TRBV7-9 and TRBJ2-5; tentatively, D is TRBD2 (5 bases). With 3 bases removed from V and 4 bases from J, the gap between germline ends came to 6 bases. The CDR3 is made up of 12 amino acids. Germline V gene sequence: CDR1 SEHNR, CDR2 FQNEAQ (reference sequence).

This chain links TRBV6-6 with TRBJ1-2; D is unclear. This CDR3 region has 12 residues. From germline, CDR1 is MNHNY and CDR2 SVGAGI (reference sequence). The ends were cut back, 6 bases at V and 4 bases at J, with 9 bases in the middle. CDR3 DNA: TGTGCCAGCAGAGACAACCCCTATGGCTACACCTTC. This codes for CASRDNPYGYTF.

This clone was detected only once. The V and J genes are TRBV28 and TRBJ1-1; TRBD1 matches at 7 bases. CDR1 is MDHEN, CDR2 SYDVKM, per germline. This CDR3 region has 13 residues. With V trimmed by 10 bases and J by 0 bases, 5 bases remained unmatched. CDR3 DNA sequence: TGTGCCACTTCGACAGGGTTGAACACTGAAGCTTTCTTT. Amino acids: CATSTGLNTEAFF.

V usage is TRBV7-9 and J usage is TRBJ1-2; D ambiguous. This CDR3 is built from 13 residues. Germline V lookup: CDR1 SEHNR, CDR2 FQNEAQ (reference sequence). V lost 5 bases and J lost 2, with 9 bases in between. The CDR3 coding sequence is TGTGCCAGCAGCAAAGGCGGCAACTATGGCTACACCTTC. This translates into CASSKGGNYGYTF.

This chain joins TRBV5-1 and TRBJ2-1, with a possible D match to TRBD2 (6 bases). From germline, CDR1 is SGHRS and CDR2 YFSETQ. The CDR3 is made up of 15 amino acids. V was clipped by 3 bases and J by 0 bases, with 10 bases between them. DNA of the CDR3: TGCGCCAGCAGCTCCGGGACTTCCTCCTACAATGAGCAGTTCTTC. Translating gives CASSSGTSSYNEQFF.

This clone was observed once. The chain combines TRBV6-1 with TRBJ2-7, with D possibly TRBD1 on 5 matching bases. Looked up from germline, CDR1 is MNHNS and CDR2 is SASEGT. The CDR3 has 12 amino acids. V dropped 5 bases and J dropped 9 bases, with 14 bases sitting between them. CDR3 in amino acids: CASSTVGQLQYF. CDR3 bases: TGTGCCAGCAGTACCGTGGGGCAACTGCAGTACTTC.

Only a few counts were recorded for this clone. The chain recombines TRBV27 with TRBJ1-1; D unclear. The CDR3 loop spans 15 amino acids. CDR1 is MNHEY, CDR2 SMNVEV, per germline (reference sequence). V was shortened by 6 bases and J by 7 bases, with 21 bases between the two germline ends. The CDR3 DNA reads as TGTGCCAGCAGGCTCGAAGCCGCGGGTCCTTTTGAAGCTTTCTTT. Translated: CASRLEAAGPFEAFF.

The chain employs TRBV10-3 and TRBJ1-2; 11 bases line up with TRBD1. Germline lookup yields CDR1 ENHRY and CDR2 SYGVKD. V lost 4 bases to trimming and J lost 2 bases; unmatched junction nucleotides: 0. CDR3 size: 14 residues. CDR3 loop: CAISGDRGNYGYTF. The CDR3 DNA reads as TGTGCCATCAGTGGGGACAGGGGGAACTATGGCTACACCTTC.